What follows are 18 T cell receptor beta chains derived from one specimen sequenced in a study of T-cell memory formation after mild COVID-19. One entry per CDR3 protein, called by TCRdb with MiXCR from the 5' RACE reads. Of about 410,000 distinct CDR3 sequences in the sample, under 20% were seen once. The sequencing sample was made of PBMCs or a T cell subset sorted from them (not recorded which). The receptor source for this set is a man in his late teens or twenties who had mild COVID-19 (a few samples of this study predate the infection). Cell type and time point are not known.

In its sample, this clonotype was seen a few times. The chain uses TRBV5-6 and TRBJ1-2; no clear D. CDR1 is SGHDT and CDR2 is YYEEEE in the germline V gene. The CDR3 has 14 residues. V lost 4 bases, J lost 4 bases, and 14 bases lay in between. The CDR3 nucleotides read TGTGCCAGCAGCCCCAGACCCTCCGGCTATGGCTACACCTTC. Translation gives CASSPRPSGYGYTF.

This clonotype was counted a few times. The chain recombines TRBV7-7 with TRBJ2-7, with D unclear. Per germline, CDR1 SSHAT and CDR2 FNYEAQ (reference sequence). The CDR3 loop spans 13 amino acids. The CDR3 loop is CASSTDGSGEQYV. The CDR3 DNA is TGTGCTAGCAGCACCGACGGATCTGGGGAGCAGTACGTC.

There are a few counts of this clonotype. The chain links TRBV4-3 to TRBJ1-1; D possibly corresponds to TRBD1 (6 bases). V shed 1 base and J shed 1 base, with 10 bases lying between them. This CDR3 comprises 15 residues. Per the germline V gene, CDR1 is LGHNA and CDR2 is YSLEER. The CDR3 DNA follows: TGCGCCAGCAGCCAAGCTGGGGGGCAGAACACTGAAGCTTTCTTT. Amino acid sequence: CASSQAGGQNTEAFF.

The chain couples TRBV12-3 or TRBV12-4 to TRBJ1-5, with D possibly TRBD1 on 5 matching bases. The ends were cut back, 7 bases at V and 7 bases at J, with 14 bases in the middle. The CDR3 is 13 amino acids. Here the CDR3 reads CASTFSRDQPQHF. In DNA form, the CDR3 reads TGTGCCAGCACATTTTCCAGGGACCAGCCCCAGCATTTT.

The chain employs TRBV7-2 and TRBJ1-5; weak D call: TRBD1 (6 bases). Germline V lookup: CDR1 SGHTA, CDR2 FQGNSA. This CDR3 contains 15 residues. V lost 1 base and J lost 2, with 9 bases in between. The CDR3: CASSLGRGGNQPQHF. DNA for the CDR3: TGTGCCAGCAGCTTAGGCAGGGGTGGCAATCAGCCCCAGCATTTT.

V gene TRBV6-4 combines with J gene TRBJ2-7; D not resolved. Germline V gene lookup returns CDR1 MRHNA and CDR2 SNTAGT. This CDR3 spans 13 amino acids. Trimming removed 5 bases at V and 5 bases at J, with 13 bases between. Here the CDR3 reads CASSLENGHEQYF. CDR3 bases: TGTGCCAGCAGTCTAGAAAATGGCCACGAGCAGTACTTC.

In DNA, the CDR3 is TGTGCCAGCAGCTTAGGCCCCAGTAAGGATACGCAGTATTTT. Translating it yields CASSLGPSKDTQYF. The gene calls are TRBV7-2 and TRBJ2-3; D gene unclear. The V end was cut by 1 base, the J end by 6 bases, with 11 bases between. CDR1 is SGHTA and CDR2 is FQGNSA in the germline V gene. The CDR3 runs to 14 residues.

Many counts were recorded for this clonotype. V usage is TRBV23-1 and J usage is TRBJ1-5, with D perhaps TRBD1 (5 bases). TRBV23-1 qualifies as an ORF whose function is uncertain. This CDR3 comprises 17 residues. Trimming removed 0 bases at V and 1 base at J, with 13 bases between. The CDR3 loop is CASSQSPGHFSNQPQHF. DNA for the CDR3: TGCGCCAGCAGTCAATCGCCGGGGCATTTCAGCAATCAGCCCCAGCATTTT.

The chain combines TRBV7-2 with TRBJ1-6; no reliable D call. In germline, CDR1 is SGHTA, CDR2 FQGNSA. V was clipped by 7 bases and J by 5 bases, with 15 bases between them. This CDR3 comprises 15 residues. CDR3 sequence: CASTRRAVDNSPLHF. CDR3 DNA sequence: TGTGCCAGCACTCGGAGGGCAGTTGATAATTCACCCCTCCACTTT.

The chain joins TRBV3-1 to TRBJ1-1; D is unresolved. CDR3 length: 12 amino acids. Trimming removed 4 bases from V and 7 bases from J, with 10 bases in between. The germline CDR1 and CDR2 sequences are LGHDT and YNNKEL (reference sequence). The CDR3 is CASSPNEGEAFF. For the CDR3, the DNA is TGTGCCAGCAGCCCTAATGAAGGTGAAGCTTTCTTT.

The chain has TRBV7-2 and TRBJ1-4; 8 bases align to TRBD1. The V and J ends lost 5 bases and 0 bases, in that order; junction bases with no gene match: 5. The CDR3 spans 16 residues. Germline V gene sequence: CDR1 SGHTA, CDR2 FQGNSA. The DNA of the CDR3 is TGTGCCAGCAGCCAACAGGGGGTGGCAACTAATGAAAAACTGTTTTTT. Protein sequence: CASSQQGVATNEKLFF.

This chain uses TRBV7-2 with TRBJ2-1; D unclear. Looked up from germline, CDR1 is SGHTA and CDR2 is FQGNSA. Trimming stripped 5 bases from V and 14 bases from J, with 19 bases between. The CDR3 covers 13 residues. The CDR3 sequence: CASSLSRPSREFF. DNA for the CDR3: TGTGCCAGCAGCCTCAGCCGGCCCAGCCGGGAGTTCTTC.

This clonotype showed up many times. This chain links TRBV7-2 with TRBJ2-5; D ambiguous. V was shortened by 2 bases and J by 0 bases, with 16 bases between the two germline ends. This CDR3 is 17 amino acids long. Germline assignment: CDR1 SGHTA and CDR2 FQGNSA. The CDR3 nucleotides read TGTGCCAGCAGCTTATCGCCCTGGCACGGTGACCAAGAGACCCAGTACTTC. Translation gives CASSLSPWHGDQETQYF.

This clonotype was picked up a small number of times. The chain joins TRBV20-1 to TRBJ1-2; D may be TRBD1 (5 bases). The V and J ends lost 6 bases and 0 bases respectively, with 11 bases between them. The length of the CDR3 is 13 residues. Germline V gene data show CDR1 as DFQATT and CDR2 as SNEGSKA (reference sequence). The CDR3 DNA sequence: TGCAGTGCCTGGGACCTATCTAACTATGGCTACACCTTC. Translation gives CSAWDLSNYGYTF.

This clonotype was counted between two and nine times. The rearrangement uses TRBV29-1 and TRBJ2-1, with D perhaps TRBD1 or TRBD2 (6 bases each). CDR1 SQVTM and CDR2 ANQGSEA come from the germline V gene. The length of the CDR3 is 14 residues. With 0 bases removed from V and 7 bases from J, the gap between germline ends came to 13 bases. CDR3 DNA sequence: TGCAGCGTTGAAGATCTCGGAGGGGGGAATGAGCAGTTCTTC. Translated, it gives CSVEDLGGGNEQFF.

This CDR3 reads CASSSIQGAVSEQFF. CDR3 in DNA: TGCGCCAGCAGCTCTATACAGGGGGCCGTCAGTGAGCAGTTCTTC. The chain combines TRBV5-1 with TRBJ2-1, with TRBD1 identical over 9 bases. J gave up 9 bases and V 3 bases, and 10 bases lay outside the gene matches. This CDR3 comprises 15 residues. Germline CDR1 SGHRS, CDR2 YFSETQ.

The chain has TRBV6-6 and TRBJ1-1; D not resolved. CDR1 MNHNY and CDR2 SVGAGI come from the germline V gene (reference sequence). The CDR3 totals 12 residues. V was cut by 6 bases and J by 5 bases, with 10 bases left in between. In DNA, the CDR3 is TGTGCCAGCAGCGGGGAGAGTACTGAAGCTTTCTTT. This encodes CASSGESTEAFF.

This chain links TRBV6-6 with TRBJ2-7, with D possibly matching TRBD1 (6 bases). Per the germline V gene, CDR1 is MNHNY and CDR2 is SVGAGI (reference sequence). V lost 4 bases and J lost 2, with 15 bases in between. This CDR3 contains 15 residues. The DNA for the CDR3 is TGTGCCAGCAGTTCCCTGGACAGTATTCCCTACGAGCAGTACGTC. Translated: CASSSLDSIPYEQYV.